The 26 T cell receptor beta chains in this list originate from one sample, sequenced in a study of control samples from healthy donors and cancer patients. This table comes from immunoSEQ multiplex PCR, and its TCRdb copy is limited to in-frame clones, with some not included. The sample has approximately 65,000 clones, just under 90% seen once; the top ten hold around 19%. The sequencing input was PBMCs. These receptors came from a man aged 60-69 years with lung cancer.

The V call is TRBV7-8, the J call TRBJ1-6, with TRBD1 matching over 9 bases. J lost 13 bases, V lost 1 base, and 11 bases had no gene match. CDR3 length equals 16 residues. Germline CDR1 is SGHVS and CDR2 is FQNEAQ. CDR3 sequence reads: CASSLVAGTGISPLHF. CDR3 sequence (DNA): TGTGCCAGCAGCTTAGTGGCCGGGACAGGGATAAGTCCCCTCCACTTT.

This clone was observed a handful of times. The chain couples TRBV10-3 to TRBJ1-2; D unresolved. Germline V gene lookup returns CDR1 ENHRY and CDR2 SYGVKD. The CDR3 is 15 amino acids. Trimming took off 4 bases at V and 4 bases at J, with 16 bases between the two ends. In DNA, the CDR3 is TGTGCCATCAGTGGTGGACCGCGAGAAGCCTATGGCTACACCTTC. As protein: CAISGGPREAYGYTF.

The rearrangement joins TRBV5-1 to TRBJ1-1; the D is unclear. CDR3 size: 13 residues. Germline V CDR1 and CDR2: SGHRS, YFSETQ. The ends were cut back, 0 bases at V and 1 base at J, with 4 bases in the middle. In nucleotides, the CDR3 is TGCGCCAGCAGCTTGGTTAGGAACACTGAAGCTTTCTTT. This sequence encodes CASSLVRNTEAFF.

The genes are TRBV6-1 and TRBJ1-6, with 7 bases identical to TRBD1. Germline trimming cut 4 bases from V and 3 bases from J; bases unmatched to any gene: 6. Germline V gene lookup returns CDR1 MNHNS and CDR2 SASEGT. The CDR3 totals 16 residues. Written as DNA, the CDR3 is TGTGCCAGCAGTGTAGGTCGGACAGGCTATAATTCACCCCTCCACTTT. Translated, it gives CASSVGRTGYNSPLHF.

The rearrangement links TRBV30 to TRBJ1-1, with 8 bases that match TRBD1. The CDR3 covers 13 residues. With V trimmed by 3 bases and J by 3 bases, 3 bases remained unmatched. Per germline, CDR1 GTSNPN and CDR2 SVGIG (reference sequence). The CDR3: CAWSADRDTEAFF. The DNA of the CDR3 is TGTGCCTGGAGCGCGGACAGGGACACTGAAGCTTTCTTT.

Concerning this clone itself: The junction does not match germline at one end; this may be a read error. This sequence joins TRBV11-1 and TRBJ2-7; 7 bases align to TRBD1. This CDR3 comprises 15 residues. In germline, CDR1 is SGHAT, CDR2 FQDESV (reference sequence). The CDR3 reads CPSSTRPGQYTRQYF. The CDR3 bases are TGTCCCAGCAGCACACGACCGGGACAGTACACTAGGCAGTACTTC.

The chain employs TRBV7-3 and TRBJ1-2; TRBD1 agrees at 9 bases. Per germline, CDR1 SGHTA and CDR2 FQGTGA. The CDR3 covers 14 residues. After removal of 5 bases from V and 6 bases from J, the junction contained 7 bases not matched to a gene. CDR3 nucleotide sequence: TGTGCCAGCAGCGCCCCACAGGGGGCAAATGGCTACACCTTC. As protein: CASSAPQGANGYTF.

The genes are TRBV5-1 and TRBJ2-5, with a weak D call TRBD1 (6 bases). Per germline, CDR1 SGHRS and CDR2 YFSETQ. CDR3 length: 13 residues. With 1 base removed from V and 3 bases from J, the gap between germline ends came to 7 bases. The CDR3 DNA follows: TGCGCCAGCAGCTTGCCAGGGGAAGAGACCCAGTACTTC. Translating it yields CASSLPGEETQYF.

J is TRBJ1-1 and V is TRBV10-3; weak D call: TRBD1 (5 bases). There are 15 residues in the CDR3. V was trimmed by 3 bases and J by 1 base, leaving 12 bases between them. Germline V CDR1 and CDR2: ENHRY, SYGVKD. CDR3 sequence (DNA): TGTGCCATCAGTGACTTGGGGGGGACGAACACTGAAGCTTTCTTT. It yields the protein CAISDLGGTNTEAFF.

The chain recombines TRBV24-1 with TRBJ2-2; 7 nucleotides match TRBD2. Unmatched junction bases numbered 11, after V lost 5 bases and J lost 6 bases. Germline assignment: CDR1 KGHDR and CDR2 SFDVKD. The CDR3 runs 16 residues. CDR3 coding DNA: TGTGCCACCAGTGTTACCCGGGGAGGGGAGTCCGGGGAGCTGTTTTTT. Its protein product is CATSVTRGGESGELFF.

This clone was seen only once. This chain joins TRBV5-1 and TRBJ1-1; 10 bases line up with TRBD1. Germline V CDR1 and CDR2: SGHRS, YFSETQ. J was trimmed by 3 bases and V by 4 bases; bases with no gene match: 6. The CDR3 is 15 amino acids. The CDR3 protein is CASSRAGTGDTEAFF. CDR3 coding DNA: TGCGCCAGCAGCCGTGCCGGGACAGGGGACACTGAAGCTTTCTTT.

The chain joins TRBV6-5 to TRBJ1-6; the D is unclear. V lost 8 bases and J lost 10, with 12 bases in between. The CDR3 has 12 amino acids. Germline lookup yields CDR1 MNHEY and CDR2 SVGAGI. The CDR3 reads CASLQPTSPLHF. CDR3 nucleotide sequence: TGTGCCAGCCTACAGCCAACGTCACCCCTCCACTTT.

This chain uses TRBV24-1 with TRBJ2-2, with 7 bases identical to TRBD1. With 3 bases clipped from V and 4 bases from J, the junction kept 10 bases outside the gene matches. Germline V gene sequence: CDR1 KGHDR, CDR2 SFDVKD. The CDR3 is 17 amino acids. This CDR3 reads CATSDPRDSPATGELFF. The CDR3 DNA follows: TGTGCCACCAGTGATCCCCGGGACAGTCCAGCCACCGGGGAGCTGTTTTTT.

The chain is built from TRBV19 and TRBJ2-2, with 8 bases fitting TRBD2. The CDR3 has 16 amino acids. The V and J ends lost 9 bases and 1 base, in that order; junction bases with no gene match: 10. Germline loops: CDR1 LNHDA, CDR2 SQIVND (reference sequence). This CDR3 is CASRGGAGGNTGELFF. The CDR3 nucleotides are TGTGCCAGCAGGGGCGGCGCGGGGGGGAACACCGGGGAGCTGTTTTTT.

This clone was found once. The chain links TRBV5-1 to TRBJ2-5, with a possible D match to TRBD1 (5 bases). Germline values: CDR1 SGHRS, CDR2 YFSETQ. V was cut by 3 bases and J by 2 bases, with 17 bases left in between. This CDR3 is 16 amino acids long. CDR3 sequence reads: CASSSRQTTFQETQYF. Written as DNA, the CDR3 is TGCGCCAGCAGCTCACGACAGACAACCTTTCAAGAGACCCAGTACTTC.

The chain carries TRBV5-4 and TRBJ1-2, with TRBD1 identical over 9 bases. The V gene end was trimmed by 5 bases and the J gene end by 7 bases; junction bases not matched to a gene: 6. The CDR3 contains 13 residues. CDR1 is SGHNT and CDR2 is YYREEE in the germline V gene (reference sequence). The CDR3 bases are TGTGCCAGCAGATACAGGGGGCAGGGTGGCTACACCTTC. It is translated as CASRYRGQGGYTF.

CDR3 amino acids: CASSHTGGDEQYV. The CDR3 DNA is TGTGCCAGCAGCCACACAGGGGGCGACGAGCAGTACGTC. J is TRBJ2-7 and V is TRBV5-4; 9 nucleotides match TRBD1. The CDR3 spans 13 residues. After removal of 4 bases from V and 5 bases from J, the junction contained 4 bases not matched to a gene. Germline lookup yields CDR1 SGHNT and CDR2 YYREEE (reference sequence).

The chain couples TRBV2 to TRBJ2-7; either TRBD1 or TRBD2 may supply D (5 bases each). Trimming removed 4 bases at V and 4 bases at J, with 14 bases between. Per the germline V gene, CDR1 is SNHLY and CDR2 is FYNNEI. CDR3 size: 14 residues. The CDR3 DNA sequence: TGTGCCAGCAGTGCCGGGACCAGATTTTACGAGCAGTACTTC. Amino acid sequence: CASSAGTRFYEQYF.

J is TRBJ1-6 and V is TRBV7-3, with a weak D call TRBD1 (5 bases). In germline, CDR1 is SGHTA, CDR2 FQGTGA. Trimming took 0 bases from V and 2 from J, leaving 5 bases between them. The CDR3 totals 15 residues. The CDR3 DNA is TGTGCCAGCAGCTTAACAGGGGCCTATAATTCACCCCTCCACTTT. It codes for CASSLTGAYNSPLHF.

The CDR3 here is CASSVPGTVDYEQYF. CDR3 nucleotides: TGTGCCAGCAGCGTCCCCGGGACTGTAGACTACGAGCAGTACTTC. The genes are TRBV7-8 and TRBJ2-7, with D possibly being TRBD2 (6 bases). The CDR3 runs to 15 residues. V was clipped by 5 bases and J by 3 bases, with 17 bases between them. Germline V lookup: CDR1 SGHVS, CDR2 FQNEAQ.

The chain combines TRBV5-1 with TRBJ1-1; D unresolved. The V and J ends lost 0 bases and 4 bases respectively, with 10 bases between them. The CDR3 totals 14 residues. Germline V CDR1 and CDR2: SGHRS, YFSETQ. The CDR3 spells CASSLELISTEAFF. The DNA for the CDR3 is TGCGCCAGCAGCTTGGAATTAATTAGCACTGAAGCTTTCTTT. The whole variable domain, remainder taken from reference TRBV5-1 and TRBJ1-1, is KAGVTQTPRYLIKTRGQQVTLSCSPISGHRSVSWYQQTPGQGLQFLFEYFSETQRNKGNFPGRFSGRQFSNSRSEMNVSTLELGDSALYLCASSLELISTEAFFGQGTRLTVV.

This rearrangement joins TRBV5-1 to TRBJ2-5, with a weak D call TRBD2 (5 bases). Germline CDR1 SGHRS, CDR2 YFSETQ. V was clipped by 0 bases and J by 5 bases, with 11 bases between them. This CDR3 region has 14 residues. DNA for the CDR3: TGCGCCAGCAGCTTGGCCGAGGGAACCGAGACCCAGTACTTC. Translation: CASSLAEGTETQYF.

This chain uses TRBV24-1 with TRBJ2-7; 8 bases are a match to TRBD1. CDR1 and CDR2 from the germline V gene are KGHDR and SFDVKD. V shed 4 bases and J 3 bases; nucleotides not matched to a gene: 13. The CDR3 extends over 17 amino acids. The CDR3 DNA follows: TGTGCCACCAGTGACCACACAACAGGGGGTTCCCTCTACGAGCAGTACGTC. Translated: CATSDHTTGGSLYEQYV.

This clone was picked up one time. J is TRBJ1-5 and V is TRBV6-1, with D uncertain. Trimming removed 3 bases at V and 7 bases at J, with 13 bases between. CDR1 is MNHNS and CDR2 is SASEGT in the germline V gene. The CDR3 has 14 amino acids. This chain's CDR3 is CASSDWTVKQPQHF. The CDR3 DNA reads as TGTGCCAGCAGTGATTGGACCGTTAAGCAGCCCCAGCATTTT.

The genes are TRBV19 and TRBJ1-1; 12 bases are a match to TRBD1. With 8 bases clipped from V and 8 bases from J, the junction kept 12 bases outside the gene matches. The CDR3 is 15 residues long. CDR1 and CDR2 from the germline V gene are LNHDA and SQIVND (reference sequence). The DNA for the CDR3 is TGTGCCAGTGTCCCGGGACAGGGGGCGAAGGGCGAAGCTTTCTTT. Translating gives CASVPGQGAKGEAFF.

The V and J genes are TRBV10-1 and TRBJ2-2, with D possibly being TRBD2 (6 bases). The CDR3 spans 17 residues. Germline values: CDR1 WNHNN, CDR2 SYGVQD (reference sequence). Between the trimmed V and J ends, which lost 6 bases and 2 bases, there was a span of 19 bases. The DNA of the CDR3 is TGCGCCAGCAGCGCCGGGACTGGCTACCAAAACACCGGGGAGCTGTTTTTT. As protein: CASSAGTGYQNTGELFF.